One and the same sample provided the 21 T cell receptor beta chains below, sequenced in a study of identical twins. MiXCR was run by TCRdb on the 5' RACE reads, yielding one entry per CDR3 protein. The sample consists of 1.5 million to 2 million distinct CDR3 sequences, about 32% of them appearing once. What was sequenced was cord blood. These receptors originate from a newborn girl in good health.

The CDR3 nucleotides are TGTGCCACCAGCAGAGGGGGACTAGCGGGAGTATTAGGGAATGAGCAGTTCTTC. Amino acids: CATSRGGLAGVLGNEQFF. The gene calls are TRBV15 and TRBJ2-1; TRBD2 matches 14 bases. This CDR3 region has 18 residues. J lost 7 bases, V lost 1 base, and 9 bases had no gene match. Looked up from germline, CDR1 is LNHNV and CDR2 is YYDKDF (reference sequence).

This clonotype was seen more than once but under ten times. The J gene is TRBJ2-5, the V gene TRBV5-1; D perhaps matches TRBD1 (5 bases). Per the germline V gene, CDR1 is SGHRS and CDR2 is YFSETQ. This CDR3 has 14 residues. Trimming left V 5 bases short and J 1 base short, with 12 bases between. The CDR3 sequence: CASRPTAIQETQYF. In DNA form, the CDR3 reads TGCGCCAGCAGACCGACAGCCATCCAAGAGACCCAGTACTTC.

The CDR3 reads CASSQRPGQGYNEQFF. Here the CDR3 DNA reads TGTGCCAGCAGCCAACGTCCGGGACAGGGCTACAATGAGCAGTTCTTC. The chain has TRBV7-8 and TRBJ2-1, with 9 positions matching TRBD1. V was pared by 5 bases and J by 3 bases, with 8 bases of the junction left unmatched. The CDR3 is made up of 16 amino acids. The germline gives CDR1 SGHVS, CDR2 FQNEAQ.

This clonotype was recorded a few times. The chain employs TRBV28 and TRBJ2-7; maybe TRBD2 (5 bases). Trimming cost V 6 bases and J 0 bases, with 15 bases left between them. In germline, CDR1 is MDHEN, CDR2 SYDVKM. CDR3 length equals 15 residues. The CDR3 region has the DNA TGTGCCAGCAGACCACTAGGGTCGAGCTCCTACGAGCAGTACTTC. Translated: CASRPLGSSSYEQYF.

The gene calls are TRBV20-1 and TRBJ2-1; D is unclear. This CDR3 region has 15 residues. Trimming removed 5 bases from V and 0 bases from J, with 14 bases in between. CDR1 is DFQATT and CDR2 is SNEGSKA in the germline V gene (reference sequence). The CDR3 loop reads CSARLQRLSYNEQFF. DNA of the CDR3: TGCAGTGCTCGCCTCCAGCGTCTCTCCTACAATGAGCAGTTCTTC.

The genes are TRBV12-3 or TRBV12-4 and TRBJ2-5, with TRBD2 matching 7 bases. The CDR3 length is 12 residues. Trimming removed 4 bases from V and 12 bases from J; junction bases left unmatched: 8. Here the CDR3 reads CASSSSQRGEYF. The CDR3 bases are TGTGCCAGCAGTTCCAGTCAGCGGGGAGAGTACTTC.

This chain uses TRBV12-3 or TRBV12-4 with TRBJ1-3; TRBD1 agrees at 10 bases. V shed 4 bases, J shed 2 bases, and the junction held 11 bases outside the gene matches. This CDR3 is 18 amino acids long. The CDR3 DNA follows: TGTGCCAGCAGTTCGGTGACAGGGGGCAGGGGAGCTGGAAACACCATATATTTT. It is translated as CASSSVTGGRGAGNTIYF.

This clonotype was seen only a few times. CDR3 sequence (DNA): TGTGCCAGCAGCGTTGGAGCGGGGGGGGCAAATGAGCAGTTCTTC. As protein: CASSVGAGGANEQFF. This chain connects TRBV9 to TRBJ2-1; 10 nucleotides agree with TRBD2. V was pared by 2 bases and J by 7 bases, with 6 bases of the junction left unmatched. The CDR3 totals 15 residues. Germline lookup yields CDR1 SGDLS and CDR2 YYNGEE.

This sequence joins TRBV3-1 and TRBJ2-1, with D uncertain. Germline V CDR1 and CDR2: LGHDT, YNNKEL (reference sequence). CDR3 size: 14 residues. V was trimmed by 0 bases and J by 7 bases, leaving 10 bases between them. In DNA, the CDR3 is TGTGCCAGCAGCCAAGAGGGTAGTAGGAATGAGCAGTTCTTC. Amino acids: CASSQEGSRNEQFF.

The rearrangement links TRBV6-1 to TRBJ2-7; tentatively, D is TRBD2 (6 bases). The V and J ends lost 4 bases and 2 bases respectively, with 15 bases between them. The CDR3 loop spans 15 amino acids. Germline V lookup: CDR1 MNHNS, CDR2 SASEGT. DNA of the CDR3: TGTGCCAGCAGTGTTCCGGGACTCCCCACCTACGAGCAGTACTTC. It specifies CASSVPGLPTYEQYF.

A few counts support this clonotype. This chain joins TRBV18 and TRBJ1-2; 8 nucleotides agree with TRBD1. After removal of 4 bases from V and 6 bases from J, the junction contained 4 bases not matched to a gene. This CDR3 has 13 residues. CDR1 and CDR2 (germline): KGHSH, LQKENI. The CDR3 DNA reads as TGTGCCAGCTCACGCTCAGGGGGCGATGGCTACACCTTC. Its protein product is CASSRSGGDGYTF.

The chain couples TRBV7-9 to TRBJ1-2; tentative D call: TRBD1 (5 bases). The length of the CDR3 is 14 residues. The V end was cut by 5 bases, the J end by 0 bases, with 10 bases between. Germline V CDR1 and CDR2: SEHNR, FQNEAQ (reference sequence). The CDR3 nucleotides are TGTGCCAGCAGCGTCGACAGAGCTAACTATGGCTACACCTTC. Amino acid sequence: CASSVDRANYGYTF. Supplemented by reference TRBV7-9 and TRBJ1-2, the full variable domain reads DTGVSQNPRHKITKRGQNVTFRCDPISEHNRLYWYRQTLGQGPEFLTYFQNEAQLEKSRLLSDRFSAERPKGSFSTLEIQRTEQGDSAMYLCASSVDRANYGYTFGSGTRLTVV.

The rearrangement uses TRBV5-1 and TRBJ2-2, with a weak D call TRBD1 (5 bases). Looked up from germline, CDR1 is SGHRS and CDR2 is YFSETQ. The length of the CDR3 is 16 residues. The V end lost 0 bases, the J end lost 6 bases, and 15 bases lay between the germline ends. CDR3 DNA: TGCGCCAGCAGCTTGGACGGTTTCAGGGTTGCCGGGGAGCTGTTTTTT. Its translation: CASSLDGFRVAGELFF.

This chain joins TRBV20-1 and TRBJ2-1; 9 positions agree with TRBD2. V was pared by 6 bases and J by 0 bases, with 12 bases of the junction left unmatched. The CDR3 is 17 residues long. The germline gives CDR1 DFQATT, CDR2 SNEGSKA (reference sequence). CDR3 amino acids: CSALALFSGSSYNEQFF. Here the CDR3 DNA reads TGCAGTGCCCTCGCCCTTTTTAGCGGGAGCTCCTACAATGAGCAGTTCTTC.

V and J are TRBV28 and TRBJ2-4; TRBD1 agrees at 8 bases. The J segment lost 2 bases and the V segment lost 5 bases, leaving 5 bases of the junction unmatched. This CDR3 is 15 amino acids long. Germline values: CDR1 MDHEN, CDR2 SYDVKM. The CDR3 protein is CASSAGGASKNIQYF. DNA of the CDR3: TGTGCCAGCAGTGCAGGGGGCGCATCCAAAAACATTCAGTACTTC.

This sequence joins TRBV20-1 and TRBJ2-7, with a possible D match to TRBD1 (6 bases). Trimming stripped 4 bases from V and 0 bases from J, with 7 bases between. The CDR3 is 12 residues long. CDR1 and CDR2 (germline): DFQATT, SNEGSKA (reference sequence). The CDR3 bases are TGCAGTGCTAAGGGACACTCCTACGAGCAGTACTTC. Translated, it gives CSAKGHSYEQYF.

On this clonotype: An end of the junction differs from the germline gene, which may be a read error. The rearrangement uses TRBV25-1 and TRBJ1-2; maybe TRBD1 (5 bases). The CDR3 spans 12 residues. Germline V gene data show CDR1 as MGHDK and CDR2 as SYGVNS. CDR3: CACSDGGHGYTF. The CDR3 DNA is TGTGCCTGCAGTGATGGGGGTCATGGCTACACCTTC.

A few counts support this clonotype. The CDR3 region has the DNA TGTGCCACCAGTGGTAGCGGAAGCACAGATACGCAGTATTTT. This encodes CATSGSGSTDTQYF. The chain couples TRBV24-1 to TRBJ2-3; a weak D match, TRBD2 (6 bases). Per germline, CDR1 KGHDR and CDR2 SFDVKD. The CDR3 length is 14 residues. The V end lost 5 bases, the J end lost 0 bases, and 8 bases lay between the germline ends.

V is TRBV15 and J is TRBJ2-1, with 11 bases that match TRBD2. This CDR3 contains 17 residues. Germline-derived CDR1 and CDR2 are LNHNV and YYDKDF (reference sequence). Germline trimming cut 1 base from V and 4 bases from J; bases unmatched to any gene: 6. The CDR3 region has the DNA TGTGCCACCAGCAGAGCAACTAGCGGGAGCGGTTACAATGAGCAGTTCTTC. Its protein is CATSRATSGSGYNEQFF.

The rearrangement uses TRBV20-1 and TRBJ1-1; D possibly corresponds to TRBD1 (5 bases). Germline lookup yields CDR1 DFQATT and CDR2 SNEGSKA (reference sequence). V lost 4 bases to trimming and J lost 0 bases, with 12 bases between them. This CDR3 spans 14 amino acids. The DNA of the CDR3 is TGCAGTGCTACAGACAGTTCCCTGAACACTGAAGCTTTCTTT. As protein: CSATDSSLNTEAFF.

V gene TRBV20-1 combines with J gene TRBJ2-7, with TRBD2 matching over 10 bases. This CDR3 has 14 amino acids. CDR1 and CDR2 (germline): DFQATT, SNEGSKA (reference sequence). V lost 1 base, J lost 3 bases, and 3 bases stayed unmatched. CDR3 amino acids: CSARVAGGIYEQYF. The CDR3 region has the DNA TGCAGTGCTAGAGTAGCGGGGGGCATCTACGAGCAGTACTTC.